Listed below are T cell receptor beta chains from one sample, sequenced in a study of blood T cell repertoires in COVID-19. Method: immunoSEQ multiplex PCR; TCRdb's copy keeps in-frame clones and lacks some. This repertoire shows around 390,000 clones, about 83% found once; its top ten account for around 10%. Specimen: PBMCs or T cells enriched from blood (not recorded which). The receptors were sampled from a woman aged 45-59 years who had recovered from COVID-19. The CDR3 runs from the conserved cysteine through the conserved F or W. D genes are given only for firm matches. The listing skips clone size in some rows; elsewhere it reads once, few, many or a size class.

TRBJ1-2	TRBV7-2	once	TRBD1	TGTGCCAGCAGCGCTCAAACCGGGACAGGGGAGAATTATGGCTACACCTTC	CASSAQTGTGENYGYTF
TRBJ1-1	TRBV3-1/TRBV3-2	-	-	TGTGCCAGCAGCCGAGACCCCAGAGGCACTGAAGCTTTCTTT	CASSRDPRGTEAFF
TRBJ1-1	TRBV7-9	-	-	TGTGCCAGCGGTAGGGCCAGGGTGGTGGTTGCCACTGAAGCTTTCTTT	CASGRARVVVATEAFF
TRBJ1-1	TRBV2	-	-	TGTGCCAGCAGTGTGTTCAGGGATACGACTGAAGCTTTCTTT	CASSVFRDTTEAFF
TRBJ2-7	TRBV28	-	-	TGTGCCAGCAGCCGTCCCGGGTACGAGCAGTACTTC	CASSRPGYEQYF
TRBJ2-5	TRBV3-1/TRBV3-2	-	TRBD2	TGTGCCAGCAGCCCCCGGACTAGCGGGGGGTATCAAGAGACCCAGTACTTC	CASSPRTSGGYQETQYF
TRBJ2-7	TRBV6-5	-	-	TGTGCCAGCAGCAGAATTTACGAGCAGTACTTC	CASSRIYEQYF
TRBJ1-1	TRBV7-9	once	-	TGTGCCAGCAGCTTACCCCGGGACACTGAAGCTTTCTTT	CASSLPRDTEAFF
TRBJ2-7	TRBV7-8	-	TRBD2	TGTGCCAGCAGTGATTGGGAGGGGACCACCTACGAGCAGTACTTC	CASSDWEGTTYEQYF
TRBJ2-1	TRBV5-1	-	-	TGCGCCAGCAGCTTGGGGACTTTTTTATATGAGCAGTTCTTC	CASSLGTFLYEQFF
TRBJ1-1	TRBV29-1	-	TRBD1	TGCAGCGTTGGGCAGGGGGTCAACACTGAAGCTTTCTTT	CSVGQGVNTEAFF
TRBJ1-1	TRBV9	-	-	TGTGCCAGCAGCGCGGACCGGGGTCGAAACACTGAAGCTTTCTTT	CASSADRGRNTEAFF
TRBJ1-2	TRBV7-8	once	TRBD1	TGTGCCAGCAGCTTGGGACAGGGGGTCGAGCGTTATGGCTACACCTTC	CASSLGQGVERYGYTF
TRBJ1-1	TRBV15	-	-	TGTGCCACCACCTCGGGTACGAACACTGAAGCTTTCTTT	CATTSGTNTEAFF
TRBJ2-5	TRBV30	once	TRBD1	TGTGCCTGGAGTACTAGTCAGGGACAGAAAGAGACCCAGTACTTC	CAWSTSQGQKETQYF
TRBJ2-1	TRBV7-8	-	TRBD2	TGTGCCAGCAGCTTAGAAAGGACTAGCGGGGTCCGCTCCTACAATGAGCAGTTCTTC	CASSLERTSGVRSYNEQFF
TRBJ1-5	TRBV15	-	-	TGTGCCACCTCGCGCGGAAACCCCGGGAATAGCAATCAGCCCCAGCATTTT	CATSRGNPGNSNQPQHF
TRBJ1-1	TRBV12-3/TRBV12-4	once	-	TGTGCCAGCTGGGGGGGGAACGCTGAAGCTTTCTTT	CASWGGNAEAFF
TRBJ2-1	TRBV19	-	TRBD2	TGTGCCAGTAGGGAGGTCGGGGGGGCTCACAATGAGCAGTTCTTC	CASREVGGAHNEQFF
TRBJ2-2	TRBV5-4	-	TRBD2	TGTGCCAGCAGCTCCCGGGGTAGCGGGGGATACACCGGGGAGCTGTTTTTT	CASSSRGSGGYTGELFF
TRBJ2-3	TRBV15	-	-	TGTGCCACCAGCAGCCCGAGCGACGGTACGCAGTATTTT	CATSSPSDGTQYF
TRBJ1-1	TRBV13	-	TRBD1	TGTGCCAGCAGCTCCCGGACAGGGACGAACACTGAAGCTTTCTTT	CASSSRTGTNTEAFF
TRBJ2-5	TRBV14	-	TRBD2	TGTGCCAGCAGCCGACTCACTAGCGGGGGGAATCAAGAGACCCAGTACTTC	CASSRLTSGGNQETQYF
TRBJ1-2	TRBV12-3/TRBV12-4	-	-	TGTGCCAGCAGTTTAGCGCTCTATTATGGCTACACCTTC	CASSLALYYGYTF
TRBJ2-5	TRBV11-2	-	TRBD2	TGTGCCAGCAGTCTCAATTCCGGGACTAGCGTCGAGACCCAGTACTTC	CASSLNSGTSVETQYF
TRBJ1-1	TRBV14	-	-	TGTGCCAGCAGCCAAGCTCCTTGGGGCATGAACACTGAAGCTTTCTTT	CASSQAPWGMNTEAFF
TRBJ1-1	TRBV5-8	-	-	TGTGCCAGCAGCTTCCCCCTGGAGACTGAAGCTTTCTTT	CASSFPLETEAFF
TRBJ1-1	TRBV18	-	-	TGTGCCAGCTCACCCGGACAGACTAACACTGAAGCTTTCTTT	CASSPGQTNTEAFF
TRBJ1-3	TRBV7-9	-	-	TGTGCCAGCAGCTTAATTTCCAACGAGAGAAATTTT	CASSLISNERNF